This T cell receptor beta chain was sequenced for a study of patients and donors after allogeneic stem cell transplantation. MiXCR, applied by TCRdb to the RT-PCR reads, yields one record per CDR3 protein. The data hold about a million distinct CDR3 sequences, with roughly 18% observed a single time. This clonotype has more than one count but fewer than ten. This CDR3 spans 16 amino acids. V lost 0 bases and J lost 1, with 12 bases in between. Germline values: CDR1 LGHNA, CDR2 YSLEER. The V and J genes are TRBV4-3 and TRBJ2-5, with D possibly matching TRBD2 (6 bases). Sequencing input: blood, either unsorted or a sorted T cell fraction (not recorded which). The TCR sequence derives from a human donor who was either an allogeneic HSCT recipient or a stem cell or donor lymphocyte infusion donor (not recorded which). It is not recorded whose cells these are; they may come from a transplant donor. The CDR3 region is CASSQDRAGPQETQYF. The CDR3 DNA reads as TGCGCCAGCAGCCAAGATAGGGCGGGGCCCCAAGAGACCCAGTACTTC.